This entry describes one TCR beta chain. Between the trimmed V and J ends, which lost 2 bases and 1 base, there was a span of 15 bases. The CDR3 spans 16 residues. CDR1 and CDR2 from the germline V gene are SGHRS and YFSETQ. Here immunoSEQ multiplex PCR was the method, and the copy in TCRdb shows in-frame clones only, minus some. The data hold tens of thousands of clones, with approximately 77% observed a single time. The source of the sample is a study of Ad26.COV2.S vaccination and SARS-CoV-2 variants. The starting material was peripheral blood, obtained after recovery from COVID-19. The chain links TRBV5-1 to TRBJ1-1; maybe TRBD1 (5 bases). The clonotype originates from a human donor who had recovered from COVID-19. DNA for the CDR3: TGCGCCAGCAGCTTAGGGGCTTACCTTAAGAACACTGAAGCTTTCTTT. It specifies CASSLGAYLKNTEAFF.